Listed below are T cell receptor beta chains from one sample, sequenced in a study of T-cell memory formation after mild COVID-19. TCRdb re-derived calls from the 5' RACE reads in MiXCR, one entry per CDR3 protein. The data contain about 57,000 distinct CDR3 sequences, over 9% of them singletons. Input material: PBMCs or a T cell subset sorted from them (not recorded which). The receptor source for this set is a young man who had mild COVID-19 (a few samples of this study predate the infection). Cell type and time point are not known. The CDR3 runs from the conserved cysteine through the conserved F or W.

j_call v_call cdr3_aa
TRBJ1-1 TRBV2 CASALPGRLVRAFF
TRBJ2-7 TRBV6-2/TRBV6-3 CASSWDAYEQYF
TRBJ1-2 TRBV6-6 CASSPRNGYTF
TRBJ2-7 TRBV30 CAWSRGPGLYEQYF
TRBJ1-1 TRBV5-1 CASSLGVTGTEAFF
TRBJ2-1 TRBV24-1 CATSDRTSGNYNEQFF
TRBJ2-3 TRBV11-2 CASSLVSSTSTDTQYF
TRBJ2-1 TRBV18 CASSPPSSYNEQFF
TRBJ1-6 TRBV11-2 CASGRAGGNSPLHF
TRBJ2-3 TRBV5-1 CASSETSGQDTQYF
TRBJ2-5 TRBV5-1 CASSLVGDQETQYF
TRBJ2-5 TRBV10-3 CAISEHTRETQYF
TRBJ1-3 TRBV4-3 CASSHRLGGSGNTIYF
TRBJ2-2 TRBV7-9 CASSPRALANTGELFF
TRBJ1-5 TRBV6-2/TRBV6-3 CASSYGVRGFQPQHF
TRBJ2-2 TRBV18 CASSPGVRQKIAGELFF